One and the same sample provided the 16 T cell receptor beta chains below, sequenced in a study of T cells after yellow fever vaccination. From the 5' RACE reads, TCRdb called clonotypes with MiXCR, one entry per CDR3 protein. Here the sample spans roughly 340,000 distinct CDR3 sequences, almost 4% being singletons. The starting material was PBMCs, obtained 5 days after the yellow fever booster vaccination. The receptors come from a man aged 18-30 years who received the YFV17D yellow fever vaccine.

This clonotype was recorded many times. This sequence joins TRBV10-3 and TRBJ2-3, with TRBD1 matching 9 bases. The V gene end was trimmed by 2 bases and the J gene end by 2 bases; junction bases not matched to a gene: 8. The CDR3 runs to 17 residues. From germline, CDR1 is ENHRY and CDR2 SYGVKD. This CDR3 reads CAISESIGTGNTDTQYF. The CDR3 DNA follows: TGTGCCATCAGTGAGAGTATTGGGACAGGGAACACAGATACGCAGTATTTT.

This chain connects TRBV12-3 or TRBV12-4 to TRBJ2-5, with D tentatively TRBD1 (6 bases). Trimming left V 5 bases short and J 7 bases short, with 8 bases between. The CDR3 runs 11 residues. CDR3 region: CASSEQGTQYF. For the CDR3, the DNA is TGTGCCAGCAGTGAACAGGGGACCCAGTACTTC.

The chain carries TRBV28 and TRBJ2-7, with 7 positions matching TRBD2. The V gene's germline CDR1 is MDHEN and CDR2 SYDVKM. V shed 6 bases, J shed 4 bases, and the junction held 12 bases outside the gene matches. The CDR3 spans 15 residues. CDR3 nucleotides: TGTGCCAGCAGCTGGGGCGGGGGTCTCCGATACGAGCAGTACGTC. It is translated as CASSWGGGLRYEQYV.

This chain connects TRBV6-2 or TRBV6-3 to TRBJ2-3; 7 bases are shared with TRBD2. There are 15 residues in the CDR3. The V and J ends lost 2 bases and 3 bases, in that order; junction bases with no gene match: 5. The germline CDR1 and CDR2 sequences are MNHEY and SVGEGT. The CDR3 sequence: CASSYAAGVTDTQYF. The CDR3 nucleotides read TGTGCCAGCAGTTACGCGGCGGGGGTGACAGATACGCAGTATTTT.

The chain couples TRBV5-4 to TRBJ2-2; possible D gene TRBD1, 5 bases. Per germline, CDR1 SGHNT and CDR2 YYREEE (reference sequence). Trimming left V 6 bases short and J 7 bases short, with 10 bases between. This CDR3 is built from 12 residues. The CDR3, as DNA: TGTGCCAGCAACATTCAGGGCGGGGAGCTGTTTTTT. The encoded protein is CASNIQGGELFF.

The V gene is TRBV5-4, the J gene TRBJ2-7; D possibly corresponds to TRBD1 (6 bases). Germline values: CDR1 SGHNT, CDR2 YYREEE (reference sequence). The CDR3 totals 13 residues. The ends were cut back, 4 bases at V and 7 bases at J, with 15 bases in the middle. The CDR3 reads CASSQFSGTEQYV. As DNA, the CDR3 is TGTGCCAGCAGCCAGTTCTCCGGGACAGAGCAGTACGTC.

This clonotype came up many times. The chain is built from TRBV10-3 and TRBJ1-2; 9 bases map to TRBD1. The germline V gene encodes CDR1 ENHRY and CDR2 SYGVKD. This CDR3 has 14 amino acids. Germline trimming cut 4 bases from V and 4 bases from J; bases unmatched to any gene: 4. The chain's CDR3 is CAISAGDRVYGYTF. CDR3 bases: TGTGCCATCAGTGCCGGGGACAGGGTCTATGGCTACACCTTC.

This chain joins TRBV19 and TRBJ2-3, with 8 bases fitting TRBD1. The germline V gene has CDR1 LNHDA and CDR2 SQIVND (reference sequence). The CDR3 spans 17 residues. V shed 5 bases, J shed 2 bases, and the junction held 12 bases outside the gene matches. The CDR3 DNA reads TGTGCCAGTAGTGCAGATCTCGGACAGGGAAACACAGATACGCAGTATTTT. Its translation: CASSADLGQGNTDTQYF.

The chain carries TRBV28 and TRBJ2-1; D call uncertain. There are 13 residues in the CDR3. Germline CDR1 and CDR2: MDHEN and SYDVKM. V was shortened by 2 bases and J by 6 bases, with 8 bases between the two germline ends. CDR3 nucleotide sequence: TGTGCCAGCAGTTTACTGGATAGCAATGAGCAGTTCTTC. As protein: CASSLLDSNEQFF.

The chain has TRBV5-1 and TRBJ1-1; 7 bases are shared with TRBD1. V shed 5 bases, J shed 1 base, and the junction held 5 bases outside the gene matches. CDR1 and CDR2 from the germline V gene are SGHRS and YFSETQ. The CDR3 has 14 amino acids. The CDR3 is CASRFRGGNTEAFF. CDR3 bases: TGCGCCAGCAGGTTCAGGGGGGGGAACACTGAAGCTTTCTTT.

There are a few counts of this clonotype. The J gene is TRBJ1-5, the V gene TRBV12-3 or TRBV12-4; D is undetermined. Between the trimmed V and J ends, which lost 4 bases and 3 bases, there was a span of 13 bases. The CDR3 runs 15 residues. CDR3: CASSSGVTNNQPQHF. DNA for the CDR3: TGTGCCAGCAGTTCCGGGGTGACCAACAATCAGCCCCAGCATTTT.

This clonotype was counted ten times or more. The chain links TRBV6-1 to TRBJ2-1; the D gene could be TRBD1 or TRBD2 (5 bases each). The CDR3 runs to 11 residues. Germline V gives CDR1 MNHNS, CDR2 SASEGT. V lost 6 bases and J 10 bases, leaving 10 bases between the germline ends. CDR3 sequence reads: CASRRGQEQFF. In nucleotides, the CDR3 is TGTGCCAGCAGGAGGGGTCAAGAGCAGTTCTTC.

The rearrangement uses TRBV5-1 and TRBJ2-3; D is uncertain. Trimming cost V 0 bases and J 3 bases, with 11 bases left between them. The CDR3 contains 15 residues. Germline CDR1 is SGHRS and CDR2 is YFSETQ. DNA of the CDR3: TGCGCCAGCAGCTTGGCCAAGGGTGGGACAGATACGCAGTATTTT. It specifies CASSLAKGGTDTQYF.

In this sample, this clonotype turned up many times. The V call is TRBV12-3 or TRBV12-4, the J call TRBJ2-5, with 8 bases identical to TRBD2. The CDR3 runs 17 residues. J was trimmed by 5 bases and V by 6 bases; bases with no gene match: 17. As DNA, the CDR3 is TGTGCCAGCAGCCCGTTCCAGTTTAGCGGGGTAAGGGAGACCCAGTACTTC. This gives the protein CASSPFQFSGVRETQYF.

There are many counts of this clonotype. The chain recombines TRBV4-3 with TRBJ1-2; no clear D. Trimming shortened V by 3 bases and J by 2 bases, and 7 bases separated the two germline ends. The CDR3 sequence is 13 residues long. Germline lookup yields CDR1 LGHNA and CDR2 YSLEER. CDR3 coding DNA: TGCGCCAGCAGCCAGACACGGAACTATGGCTACACCTTC. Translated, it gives CASSQTRNYGYTF.

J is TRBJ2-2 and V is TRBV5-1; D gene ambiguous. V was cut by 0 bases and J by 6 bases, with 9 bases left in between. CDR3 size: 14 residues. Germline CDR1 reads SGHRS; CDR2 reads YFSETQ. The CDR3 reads CASSLAIPSGELFF. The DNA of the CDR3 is TGCGCCAGCAGCTTGGCCATTCCCTCCGGGGAGCTGTTTTTT.